Described below is a single T cell receptor beta chain sequence and its context. This sample was included in a study of blood T cell repertoires in COVID-19. Whole-study context: Material from acute and convalescent COVID-19 was sourced from the United States, Italy and Spain. T cells, B-cell-depleted T cells, or PBMCs supplied cDNA or gDNA.

Original analysis: Amplification from reference gene primers served as the basis for estimated nucleated cell counts. Libraries were prepared by immunoSEQ multiplex PCR; TCRdb keeps only in-frame clonotypes and omits some of them. From that table come the V and J calls and clone size; the DNA was used to work out D and trimming. Altogether 100,000 to 150,000 clones are present, roughly 90% being singletons, with the ten largest covering approximately 4.5%. V lost 6 bases and J lost 7, with 13 bases in between. Germline-derived CDR1 and CDR2 are LNHDA and SQIVND (reference sequence). CDR3 length equals 12 residues. Seattle enrolled patients during active infection and tracked them longitudinally.

The receptor's source is a man aged 55 to 70 with COVID-19, enrolled during active disease. The chain is built from TRBV19 and TRBJ2-7, with TRBD1 as a possible D gene (5 bases). Sequencing was done on a sample of peripheral blood. The CDR3 nucleotides read TGTGCCAGTAGGGACAACTTTTGGGAGCAGTACTTC. Translating it yields CASRDNFWEQYF.